The TCR beta chain described here comes from a study of blood T cell repertoires in COVID-19. Trimming removed 5 bases from V and 4 bases from J; junction bases left unmatched: 4. This CDR3 is 14 amino acids long. Germline CDR1 MDHEN, CDR2 SYDVKM. TCRdb's copy holds only in-frame clones and misses some; the assay was immunoSEQ multiplex PCR. The sample carries roughly 350,000 clones, more than 85% recorded once. The clonotype comes from a woman aged 25 to 45 who had recovered from COVID-19. This chain connects TRBV28 to TRBJ2-7; 11 positions match TRBD1. Sequencing was performed on PBMCs or T cells enriched from blood (not recorded which). CDR3 protein: CASSPGTGGYEQYF. CDR3 nucleotides: TGTGCCAGCAGTCCTGGGACAGGGGGATACGAGCAGTACTTC.